The 26 T cell receptor beta chains presented below share a single source sample, sequenced in a study of blood T cell repertoires in COVID-19. Sequencing used immunoSEQ multiplex PCR; TCRdb keeps in-frame clones, though not all of them. The sample records more than 95,000 clones, 82% being singletons. The material sequenced was peripheral blood. Receptors originate from an elderly man with acute or convalescent COVID-19.

The genes are TRBV7-9 and TRBJ2-2; 12 bases map to TRBD1. The CDR3 contains 17 residues. Germline V CDR1 and CDR2: SEHNR, FQNEAQ (reference sequence). The V and J ends lost 2 bases and 4 bases, in that order; junction bases with no gene match: 5. Here the CDR3 reads CASSLRGTGGATGELFF. The CDR3 DNA is TGTGCCAGCAGCTTACGGGGGACAGGGGGCGCCACCGGGGAGCTGTTTTTT.

This clone was counted a few times. The V call is TRBV7-2, the J call TRBJ1-3, with D hard to call. Germline V lookup: CDR1 SGHTA, CDR2 FQGNSA. The germline V and J ends were trimmed by 5 bases and 0 bases, with 8 bases remaining between them. This CDR3 region has 14 residues. The CDR3 loop reads CASSIDISGNTIYF. CDR3 DNA sequence: TGTGCCAGCAGCATAGACATCTCTGGAAACACCATATATTTT. Filled out from reference TRBV7-2 and TRBJ1-3, the complete variable domain reads GAGVSQSPSNKVTEKGKDVELRCDPISGHTALYWYRQSLGQGLEFLIYFQGNSAPDKSGLPSDRFSAERTGGSVSTLTIQRTQQEDSAVYLCASSIDISGNTIYFGEGSWLTVV.

This chain joins TRBV6-5 and TRBJ2-7; 7 nucleotides match TRBD2. The CDR3 has 15 amino acids. Germline V gives CDR1 MNHEY, CDR2 SVGAGI. With 2 bases clipped from V and 4 bases from J, the junction kept 8 bases outside the gene matches. The CDR3 here is CASSYEGGPGYEQYF. CDR3 bases: TGTGCCAGCAGTTACGAGGGAGGGCCTGGATACGAGCAGTACTTC.

This sequence joins TRBV5-1 and TRBJ2-7, with 9 bases matching TRBD2. CDR1 and CDR2 from the germline V gene are SGHRS and YFSETQ. The CDR3 has 15 residues. V lost 3 bases to trimming and J lost 0 bases; unmatched junction nucleotides: 4. Written as DNA, the CDR3 is TGCGCCAGCAGCTGGACGACTAGCGGCTCCTACGAGCAGTACTTC. This sequence encodes CASSWTTSGSYEQYF.

The chain uses TRBV6-5 and TRBJ2-2; D remains unclear. Germline V gives CDR1 MNHEY, CDR2 SVGAGI. The CDR3 sequence is 15 residues long. With 0 bases removed from V and 6 bases from J, the gap between germline ends came to 11 bases. In DNA form, the CDR3 reads TGTGCCAGCAGTTACTCGACTTTGACGGCCGGGGAGCTGTTTTTT. This encodes CASSYSTLTAGELFF.

The rearrangement joins TRBV6-5 to TRBJ1-3, with D unresolved. Germline V gives CDR1 MNHEY, CDR2 SVGAGI. With 7 bases removed from V and 0 bases from J, the gap between germline ends came to 10 bases. CDR3 length: 14 amino acids. The CDR3 is CASTEASSGNTIYF. DNA of the CDR3: TGTGCCAGCACCGAGGCGAGCTCTGGAAACACCATATATTTT.

The chain joins TRBV3-1 (or the pseudogene TRBV3-2) to TRBJ1-4, with unresolved D. Germline V gene lookup returns CDR1 LGHDT and CDR2 YNNKEL (reference sequence). The CDR3 spans 14 residues. V gave up 3 bases and J gave up 4 bases, with 9 bases separating them. CDR3 DNA: TGTGCCAGCAGCCATCGTCAGGATAATGAAAAACTGTTTTTT. Protein product: CASSHRQDNEKLFF.

This clone showed up just a few times. The chain has TRBV15 and TRBJ2-5; D remains ambiguous. The CDR3 is 13 amino acids. V was clipped by 5 bases and J by 1 base, with 8 bases between them. Germline CDR1 LNHNV, CDR2 YYDKDF (reference sequence). The CDR3 DNA follows: TGTGCCACCAGCGTAAAACTCCAAGAGACCCAGTACTTC. Protein product: CATSVKLQETQYF.

Only a few counts were recorded for this clone. V usage is TRBV10-1 and J usage is TRBJ1-5; no firm D call. Germline CDR1 is WNHNN and CDR2 is SYGVQD (reference sequence). V lost 2 bases to trimming and J lost 1 base, with 6 bases between them. This CDR3 spans 14 amino acids. CDR3: CASSETGSNQPQHF. The CDR3 nucleotides are TGCGCCAGCAGTGAGACGGGAAGCAATCAGCCCCAGCATTTT.

In this sample, this clone turned up a few times. The chain recombines TRBV19 with TRBJ2-6; unclear D gene. The CDR3 has 15 residues. Trimming stripped 8 bases from V and 2 bases from J, with 13 bases between. The germline CDR1 and CDR2 sequences are LNHDA and SQIVND (reference sequence). The CDR3 protein is CASGLQVPGANVLTF. The CDR3 DNA is TGTGCCAGTGGTCTCCAGGTGCCTGGGGCCAACGTCCTGACTTTC.

Comment on this clone: Other nucleotide sequences from this sample produce the same CDR3. The rearrangement joins TRBV24-1 to TRBJ2-2; 7 bases align to TRBD1. This CDR3 region has 15 residues. Germline CDR1 reads KGHDR; CDR2 reads SFDVKD. The V gene end was trimmed by 4 bases and the J gene end by 5 bases; junction bases not matched to a gene: 6. The CDR3 here is CATSDPRQGTGELFF. As DNA, the CDR3 is TGTGCCACCAGTGACCCGAGACAGGGAACCGGGGAGCTGTTTTTT.

Only a few counts were recorded for this clone. The chain uses TRBV5-1 and TRBJ1-6; 9 positions match TRBD1. The trim removed 4 bases at V and 10 bases at J, leaving 15 bases unmatched. The CDR3 runs 17 residues. CDR1 and CDR2 (germline): SGHRS, YFSETQ. The CDR3 loop is CASSPTGTGPRWSPLHF. The CDR3 region has the DNA TGCGCCAGCAGCCCGACCGGGACAGGGCCCCGATGGTCACCCCTCCACTTT.

This chain links TRBV19 with TRBJ2-7; 10 bases match TRBD1. In germline, CDR1 is LNHDA, CDR2 SQIVND (reference sequence). The CDR3 consists of 16 residues. Unmatched junction bases numbered 8, after V lost 4 bases and J lost 2 bases. In nucleotides, the CDR3 is TGTGCCAGTAGTACCACCGGACAGGGGGGGACCTACGAGCAGTACTTC. Translating it yields CASSTTGQGGTYEQYF.

In its sample, this clone was seen once. This chain connects TRBV27 to TRBJ2-7, with TRBD1 as a possible D gene (5 bases). CDR1 is MNHEY and CDR2 is SMNVEV in the germline V gene (reference sequence). Trimming cost V 4 bases and J 2 bases, with 12 bases left between them. CDR3 size: 14 residues. Written as DNA, the CDR3 is TGTGCCAGCAGTTCGCGACAGCTCCCCTACGAGCAGTACTTC. Translated, it gives CASSSRQLPYEQYF.

The chain has TRBV6-5 and TRBJ2-3; 7 positions match TRBD1. Looked up from germline, CDR1 is MNHEY and CDR2 is SVGAGI. V was clipped by 6 bases and J by 0 bases; unmatched bases: 6. This CDR3 contains 15 residues. As DNA, the CDR3 is TGTGCCAGCAGGTTACAGGGGATTAGCACAGATACGCAGTATTTT. It encodes CASRLQGISTDTQYF.

This clone appeared many times. The chain employs TRBV29-1 and TRBJ2-2; 8 bases match TRBD1. V dropped 6 bases and J dropped 4; count of bases not matched to a gene: 19. The CDR3 totals 18 residues. In germline, CDR1 is SQVTM, CDR2 ANQGSEA. CDR3 nucleotides: TGCAGCGTGACGTCCGGGACAGGCTTCTCGAGGGCCACCGGGGAGCTGTTTTTT. Translated: CSVTSGTGFSRATGELFF.

The chain couples TRBV6-1 to TRBJ1-2, with D possibly being TRBD1 (5 bases). From germline, CDR1 is MNHNS and CDR2 SASEGT. This CDR3 region has 15 residues. Trimming pared 0 bases from V and 8 bases from J, leaving 16 bases between. The CDR3 here is CASSEAHRQGRGYTF. CDR3 coding DNA: TGTGCCAGCAGTGAAGCCCACAGGCAAGGAAGAGGCTACACCTTC.

This clone is a singleton in its sample. The chain carries TRBV5-6 and TRBJ1-5; D is unclear. Germline V gene lookup returns CDR1 SGHDT and CDR2 YYEEEE. V lost 0 bases and J 2 bases, leaving 9 bases between the germline ends. CDR3 length: 15 residues. The CDR3 coding sequence is TGTGCCAGCAGCTTGGGACTGGCGGGCAATCAGCCCCAGCATTTT. Translation: CASSLGLAGNQPQHF.

CDR3 amino acids: CASSPQLAGGLWDTQYF. CDR3 bases: TGTGCCAGCAGTCCGCAATTAGCGGGGGGGCTTTGGGATACGCAGTATTTT. V is TRBV9 and J is TRBJ2-3; 11 positions agree with TRBD2. The V gene's germline CDR1 is SGDLS and CDR2 YYNGEE. V lost 5 bases to trimming and J lost 6 bases; unmatched junction nucleotides: 14. The CDR3 spans 17 residues.

The V call is TRBV28, the J call TRBJ1-4; D is uncertain. The CDR3 consists of 15 residues. V lost 5 bases to trimming and J lost 1 base, with 11 bases between them. From germline, CDR1 is MDHEN and CDR2 SYDVKM. In DNA, the CDR3 is TGTGCCAGCAGTCACTCGGGAAGAACTAATGAAAAACTGTTTTTT. Translating gives CASSHSGRTNEKLFF.

This clone came up a few times. This CDR3 is CASSPGLAGVGGTGELFF. The DNA for the CDR3 is TGTGCCAGCAGCCCAGGACTAGCGGGAGTAGGGGGCACCGGGGAGCTGTTTTTT. The V and J genes are TRBV5-4 and TRBJ2-2; 13 bases line up with TRBD2. Looked up from germline, CDR1 is SGHNT and CDR2 is YYREEE (reference sequence). With 4 bases clipped from V and 4 bases from J, the junction kept 10 bases outside the gene matches. The CDR3 runs to 18 residues.

The V gene is TRBV4-3, the J gene TRBJ2-1, with TRBD1 matching 11 bases. The CDR3 length is 19 residues. Trimming at V came to 1 base and at J to 4 bases, leaving 12 bases not matched to a gene. CDR1 and CDR2 (germline): LGHNA, YSLEER. CDR3 sequence: CASSQVGTGGIVGYNEQFF. The DNA for the CDR3 is TGCGCCAGCAGCCAAGTCGGGACAGGGGGAATTGTGGGATACAATGAGCAGTTCTTC.

The chain couples TRBV5-6 to TRBJ1-1, with a weak D call TRBD1 (6 bases). Trimming removed 2 bases at V and 6 bases at J, with 14 bases between. The CDR3 loop spans 14 amino acids. CDR1 SGHDT and CDR2 YYEEEE come from the germline V gene. In DNA form, the CDR3 reads TGTGCCAGCAGCTTCAGGACAGTCGTACCTGAAGCTTTCTTT. This sequence encodes CASSFRTVVPEAFF.

V gene TRBV19 combines with J gene TRBJ1-1; D uncertain. Trimming removed 2 bases at V and 5 bases at J, with 12 bases between. CDR3 length: 14 amino acids. CDR1 is LNHDA, CDR2 SQIVND, per germline (reference sequence). CDR3 protein: CASSIRREYTEAFF. CDR3 DNA sequence: TGTGCCAGTAGTATAAGGAGGGAATATACTGAAGCTTTCTTT.

The chain links TRBV6-2 or TRBV6-3 to TRBJ2-1, with D possibly being TRBD1 (5 bases). Trimming cost V 5 bases and J 0 bases, with 14 bases left between them. The CDR3 length is 16 residues. Germline assignment: CDR1 MNHEY and CDR2 SVGEGT. This CDR3 reads CASSTRTPSSYNEQFF. CDR3 bases: TGTGCCAGCAGTACAAGGACACCGAGCTCCTACAATGAGCAGTTCTTC.

In this sample, this clone turned up a few times. The chain carries TRBV11-2 and TRBJ2-7, with D uncertain. V gave up 5 bases and J gave up 0 bases, with 5 bases separating them. This CDR3 comprises 12 residues. Germline V lookup: CDR1 SGHAT, CDR2 FQNNGV. The CDR3 region is CASSASSYEQYF. CDR3 DNA: TGTGCCAGCAGCGCGAGCTCCTACGAGCAGTACTTC.